These T cell receptor beta chains were read from a single sample in a study of CD8 T cells in ankylosing spondylitis. TCRdb independently ran MiXCR on the 5' RACE reads; one entry per CDR3 protein. In the table there are more than 500,000 distinct CDR3 sequences, less than 6% of which are singletons. The specimen was blood, either unsorted or a sorted T cell fraction (not recorded which). The receptors originated from a male donor with ankylosing spondylitis. CDR3s include the opening cysteine and the closing phenylalanine or tryptophan. Each record gives: J gene, clone size, V gene, D gene, CDR3 DNA, CDR3 protein. The D gene is left open where the match is weak. Some rows have no size entry. The others give once, few or many, or a class for an expanded clone.

>TRBJ1-6|few|TRBV30|NA
TGTGCCTGGACTATAAGACTCGACAGCTCCTATAATTCACCCCTCCACTTT
CAWTIRLDSSYNSPLHF
>TRBJ1-3|many|TRBV28|NA
TGTGCCAGCAGTCCACCCCGGGGGCTTGGAAACACCATATATTTT
CASSPPRGLGNTIYF
>TRBJ1-5|many|TRBV6-5|NA
TGTGCCAGCAGTTACCGTTACGGTAGCAATCAGCCCCAGCATTTT
CASSYRYGSNQPQHF
>TRBJ1-5|few|TRBV4-2|TRBD1
TGTGCCAGCGCTATGGGAGACAGGGGGCAGCGGCCCCAGCATTTT
CASAMGDRGQRPQHF
>TRBJ1-4|many|TRBV18|NA
TGTGCCAGCTCACAGGATGAAAAACTGTTTTTT
CASSQDEKLFF
>TRBJ1-4|many|TRBV20-1|NA
TGCAGTGCTCTTCAGGGGTATGGCGAAAAACTGTTTTTT
CSALQGYGEKLFF
>TRBJ2-7|many|TRBV7-2|NA
TGTGCCAGCAGCTTATTGTCCGAGCAGTACTTC
CASSLLSEQYF
>TRBJ1-1|many|TRBV20-1|NA
TGCAGTGCTGAAAAGGGTAATCCTGAAGCTTTCTTT
CSAEKGNPEAFF
>TRBJ1-2|many|TRBV6-2/TRBV6-3|NA
TGTGCCAGCAGTTCCTGGGGGGAGGATCCCTATGGCTACACCTTC
CASSSWGEDPYGYTF
>TRBJ1-2|many|TRBV20-1|NA
TGCAGTGCTCCCGGGGAGGGTTTCTATGGCTACACCTTC
CSAPGEGFYGYTF
>TRBJ2-7|many|TRBV5-1|TRBD1
TGCGCCAGCAGCTTGGGATGGGGACAGATACCCTACGAGCAGTACTTC
CASSLGWGQIPYEQYF
>TRBJ1-4|many|TRBV7-2|NA
TGTGCCAGCAGCCAGGGGACTGCTGATGAAAAACTGTTTTTT
CASSQGTADEKLFF
>TRBJ2-1|many|TRBV5-1|NA
TGCGCCAGCAGCTTGCAACGTAATGAGCAGTTCTTC
CASSLQRNEQFF
>TRBJ2-1|many|TRBV7-8|TRBD2
TGTGCCAGCAGCTTAGTAGCGGGGGCCTACAATGAGCAGTTCTTC
CASSLVAGAYNEQFF
>TRBJ2-3|many|TRBV5-1|NA
TGCGCCAGCAGCTGGGGGGGGCAGGACATCGCCGGAGGTACGCAGTATTTT
CASSWGGQDIAGGTQYF
>TRBJ1-6|many|TRBV20-1|NA
TGCAGTGCTAGAGGGGCAGTTTCCTATAATTCACCCCTCCACTTT
CSARGAVSYNSPLHF
>TRBJ2-7|few|TRBV6-5|NA
TGTGCCAGCAGTTACCCGGGACTTAACTCCTACGAGCAGTACTTC
CASSYPGLNSYEQYF
>TRBJ2-7|once|TRBV10-2|TRBD2
TGCGCCAGCAGTGAGCGGAGGACCCAACCGAGCGGGAAATTTACCTACGAGCAGTACTTC
CASSERRTQPSGKFTYEQYF
>TRBJ2-3|few|TRBV5-5|NA
TGTGCCAGCAGCTTGTGGAAACAGGGATGGTCAGATACGCAGTATTTT
CASSLWKQGWSDTQYF
>TRBJ1-2|many|TRBV7-8|NA
TGTGCCAGCAGTTACGGGACCCTGAATGGCTACACCTTC
CASSYGTLNGYTF
>TRBJ2-7|many|TRBV7-9|TRBD1
TGTGCCAGCAGCTTTTCGTTCGACAGGGTAGAGTTCGAGCAGTACTTC
CASSFSFDRVEFEQYF
>TRBJ2-3|many|TRBV6-6|NA
TGTGCCACGTTCCTCTTAGGCACAGATACGCAGTATTTT
CATFLLGTDTQYF
>TRBJ1-6|many|TRBV6-1|NA
TGTGCCAGCAGTAACCCTAATTCACCCCTCCACTTT
CASSNPNSPLHF
>TRBJ1-1|NA|TRBV20-1|NA
TGCAGTGCCCCCGAAGCAGGGATCGGTGACACTGAAGCTTTCTTT
CSAPEAGIGDTEAFF
>TRBJ2-3|many|TRBV4-2|TRBD2
TGTGCCAGCAGCCAAGCCTTAGCGGGAGAAGGCACAGATACGCAGTATTTT
CASSQALAGEGTDTQYF
>TRBJ2-1|few|TRBV11-1|TRBD2
TGTGCCAGCAGCCAGACTAGCGGGATCTACAATGAGCAGTTCTTC
CASSQTSGIYNEQFF
>TRBJ1-1|many|TRBV4-3|TRBD1
TGCGCCAGCAGCCAGGGGACAGGCTTGAACACTGAAGCTTTCTTT
CASSQGTGLNTEAFF
>TRBJ2-1|NA|TRBV24-1|NA
TGTGCCACCAGTGAAACGGGGAATTACAATGAGCAGTTCTTC
CATSETGNYNEQFF
>TRBJ2-1|NA|TRBV7-9|TRBD1
TGTGCCAGCAGCTATGGACAGGGATTGGTCAATGAGCAGTTCTTC
CASSYGQGLVNEQFF
>TRBJ2-1|many|TRBV20-1|NA
TGCAGTGCTAGAGGGCGACATAGGATAATCAATGAGCAGTTCTTC
CSARGRHRIINEQFF
>TRBJ1-2|many|TRBV10-3|NA
TGTGCCATCAGTGAAAAGGGGGTCGGCTACACCTTC
CAISEKGVGYTF
>TRBJ2-2|few|TRBV7-3|NA
TGTGCCAGCAGCCCACGGGCGGGTTTGAACACCGGGGAGCTGTTTTTT
CASSPRAGLNTGELFF
>TRBJ2-1|many|TRBV7-9|TRBD2
TGTGCCAGCAGCTGGCATTCTAGCGGGAGAGGTGAGCAGTTCTTC
CASSWHSSGRGEQFF
>TRBJ2-3|many|TRBV5-1|TRBD2
TGCGCCAGCGGTAAGGGACTAGCACGAGATACGCAGTATTTT
CASGKGLARDTQYF
>TRBJ1-5|many|TRBV12-3/TRBV12-4|NA
TGTGCCAGCAGGTCCGGGACATTGCACAGCAATCAGCCCCAGCATTTT
CASRSGTLHSNQPQHF
>TRBJ1-5|NA|TRBV20-1|TRBD1
TGCAGAGCCATCCAGGGGGCAAGTGGGGATCAGCCCCAGCATTTT
CRAIQGASGDQPQHF
>TRBJ2-3|many|TRBV4-3|NA
TGCGCCAGCAGCCAAGATCCCCCCCCGCGGGGCAGCACAGATACGCAGTATTTT
CASSQDPPPRGSTDTQYF
>TRBJ1-1|many|TRBV6-5|NA
TGTGCCAGCAGTTGGGGACACAACACTGAAGCTTTCTTT
CASSWGHNTEAFF
>TRBJ1-1|few|TRBV18|NA
TGTGCCAGCTCAGGGCTAACACAGGGAGCCGAAGCTTTCTTT
CASSGLTQGAEAFF
>TRBJ1-2|many|TRBV4-3|TRBD1
TGCGCCAGCAGCCTCAGTTGGGGACAGGATAACTATGGCTACACCTTC
CASSLSWGQDNYGYTF
>TRBJ2-7|many|TRBV29-1|NA
TGCAGCGTTACCGGGGGGCTAGGACCTTACGAGCAGTACTTC
CSVTGGLGPYEQYF
>TRBJ1-1|many|TRBV18|TRBD1
TGTGCCAGCTCAGAAGGACAGGGTAGCACTGAAGCTTTCTTT
CASSEGQGSTEAFF
>TRBJ1-1|NA|TRBV20-1|TRBD1
TGCAGTGCTAGAACAAGGACAGGGTACACTGAAGCTTTCTTT
CSARTRTGYTEAFF
>TRBJ2-1|many|TRBV20-1|TRBD2
TGCAGTGCTAGTGATCTAGCGGGTTGGGGTGTCCCCTACAATGAGCAGTTCTTC
CSASDLAGWGVPYNEQFF
>TRBJ2-7|many|TRBV12-3/TRBV12-4|TRBD1
TGTGCCAGCGGGGGGTCGGACAGGGGGCTCGGCGAGCAGTACTTC
CASGGSDRGLGEQYF
>TRBJ2-7|many|TRBV20-1|TRBD2
TGCAGTGCTAGAGATAGCACTAGCGGGAGCCACGAGCAGTACTTC
CSARDSTSGSHEQYF
>TRBJ2-7|many|TRBV4-2|NA
TGTGCCAGCAGCCAAGCGGCTCAGGGGAGGAACGAGCAGTACTTC
CASSQAAQGRNEQYF